This TCR beta chain was profiled in a study of blood T cell repertoires in COVID-19. Only in-frame clones appear in the TCRdb table, and some are missing; sequencing was by immunoSEQ multiplex PCR. Of about 200,000 clones listed, 80% to 90% are singletons. In assigning cohorts, the study relied on participant-reported clinical history. Trimming took off 3 bases at V and 6 bases at J, with 12 bases between the two ends. This CDR3 has 13 residues. CDR1 is LNHNV, CDR2 YYDKDF, per germline (reference sequence). What was sequenced was PBMCs or T cells enriched from blood (not recorded which). This clonotype originated in a woman aged 40 to 55 with acute COVID-19. This chain joins TRBV15 and TRBJ2-7, with D perhaps TRBD2 (7 bases). In DNA form, the CDR3 reads TGTGCCACCAGCAGGGGGGGGGCAGCCGAGCAGTACTTC. Its protein is CATSRGGAAEQYF.